The 10 T cell receptor beta chains given below trace back to one sample, sequenced in a study of blood T cell repertoires in COVID-19. TCRdb keeps only in-frame clones here, not all; method: immunoSEQ multiplex PCR. Of a few hundred thousand clones listed, about 88% are singletons. Sequencing was done on a sample of PBMCs or T cells enriched from blood (not recorded which). Receptors were obtained from a woman in her twenties or thirties who had recovered from COVID-19.

V and J are TRBV5-6 and TRBJ2-2; 7 bases map to TRBD1. Per germline, CDR1 SGHDT and CDR2 YYEEEE. J gave up 6 bases and V 4 bases, and 9 bases lay outside the gene matches. The CDR3 runs to 15 residues. In DNA form, the CDR3 reads TGTGCCAGCAGCCCTAAGACAGGGTTATCCGGGGAGCTGTTTTTT. Its protein is CASSPKTGLSGELFF.

The CDR3 DNA sequence: TGTGCCTGGAGTGTAGGGGGTATGGAGGAAAAACTGTTTTTT. This gives the protein CAWSVGGMEEKLFF. The chain uses TRBV30 and TRBJ1-4; D may be TRBD1 (6 bases). Trimming shortened V by 0 bases and J by 8 bases, and 13 bases separated the two germline ends. In germline, CDR1 is GTSNPN, CDR2 SVGIG (reference sequence). There are 14 residues in the CDR3.

The chain has TRBV19 and TRBJ1-1; D perhaps matches TRBD1 (5 bases). Germline CDR1 LNHDA, CDR2 SQIVND (reference sequence). The V gene lost 7 bases and the J gene lost 5 bases, with 17 bases spanning the gap. The CDR3 consists of 14 residues. The CDR3 loop is CASKNRRGSTEAFF. CDR3 DNA: TGTGCCAGTAAAAACCGGCGGGGGTCTACTGAAGCTTTCTTT.

The chain is built from TRBV6-1 and TRBJ1-5; D may be TRBD1 (5 bases). The V end was cut by 3 bases, the J end by 3 bases, with 9 bases between. Germline CDR1 is MNHNS and CDR2 is SASEGT. This CDR3 contains 14 residues. The CDR3 nucleotides read TGTGCCAGCAGTGATCCAGGGCACAATCAGCCCCAGCATTTT. As protein: CASSDPGHNQPQHF.

The chain employs TRBV27 and TRBJ2-7, with 10 bases that match TRBD1. The junction had 3 bases not matched to a gene; V was cut back by 4 bases and J by 0 bases. There are 15 residues in the CDR3. The V gene's germline CDR1 is MNHEY and CDR2 SMNVEV (reference sequence). The DNA of the CDR3 is TGTGCCAGCAGTTCCGGGACAGGGGTCTCCTACGAGCAGTACTTC. Translating gives CASSSGTGVSYEQYF.

This chain joins TRBV6-4 and TRBJ2-2; D is perhaps TRBD1 (6 bases). The germline V gene encodes CDR1 MRHNA and CDR2 SNTAGT. The CDR3 contains 13 residues. Trimming took off 5 bases at V and 6 bases at J, with 10 bases between the two ends. CDR3 residues: CASSLTGSGELFF. The CDR3 coding sequence is TGTGCCAGCAGTTTAACAGGGTCCGGGGAGCTGTTTTTT.

The chain is built from TRBV19 and TRBJ2-6; possibly TRBD2 for D (6 bases). This CDR3 is built from 15 residues. V dropped 3 bases and J dropped 3 bases, with 9 bases sitting between them. The germline CDR1 and CDR2 sequences are LNHDA and SQIVND (reference sequence). CDR3 loop: CASSMVRGGANVLTF. DNA of the CDR3: TGTGCCAGTAGTATGGTGCGGGGTGGGGCCAACGTCCTGACTTTC.

The chain joins TRBV2 to TRBJ2-2; perhaps TRBD2 as D (5 bases). Germline values: CDR1 SNHLY, CDR2 FYNNEI. V lost 7 bases and J 1 base, leaving 10 bases between the germline ends. CDR3 length equals 14 residues. DNA for the CDR3: TGTGCCAGCACCCGAGCGGTGAACACCGGGGAGCTGTTTTTT. Amino acids: CASTRAVNTGELFF. Filled out from reference TRBV2 and TRBJ2-2, the complete variable domain reads EPEVTQTPSHQVTQMGQEVILRCVPISNHLYFYWYRQILGQKVEFLVSFYNNEISEKSEIFDDQFSVERPDGSNFTLKIRSTKLEDSAMYFCASTRAVNTGELFFGEGSRLTVL.

V is TRBV7-8 and J is TRBJ1-5, with D unclear. The CDR3 length is 15 residues. Germline loops: CDR1 SGHVS, CDR2 FQNEAQ. The V end lost 0 bases, the J end lost 6 bases, and 12 bases lay between the germline ends. This chain's CDR3 is CASSLARAGTQPQHF. CDR3 sequence (DNA): TGTGCCAGCAGCTTAGCGCGGGCAGGCACTCAGCCCCAGCATTTT.

The chain employs TRBV10-1 and TRBJ1-1; 8 bases are shared with TRBD1. Germline values: CDR1 WNHNN, CDR2 SYGVQD (reference sequence). The CDR3 extends over 15 amino acids. Trimming at V came to 7 bases and at J to 3 bases, leaving 10 bases not matched to a gene. This chain's CDR3 is CASMHRRGLDTEAFF. CDR3 bases: TGCGCCAGCATGCACCGCAGGGGGCTGGACACTGAAGCTTTCTTT.